A selection of T cell receptor beta chains follows, all from one sample in a study of identical twins. TCRdb called the 5' RACE reads again in MiXCR, with one record for every CDR3 protein. The sample records 300,000 to 350,000 distinct CDR3 sequences, more than 9% being singletons. These data also featured in a second study, about yellow fever vaccine responses in identical twins.

What was sequenced was CD8+ T cells sorted from blood. These receptors all stem from a woman aged 18-29 years in good health. CDR3s include the opening cysteine and the closing phenylalanine or tryptophan. D genes are given only for firm matches. Size is stated for part of the rows, as once, few or many counts, or as a class when the clone is expanded.

. | TRBJ1-2 | TRBV12-3/TRBV12-4 | . | TGTGCCAGCAGCCCTAGGGAGGGGACCTATGGCTACACCTTC | CASSPREGTYGYTF
many | TRBJ2-1 | TRBV5-1 | TRBD1 | TGCGCCAGCAGCTTGGGACAGGGGGCAGTAGATGAGCAGTTCTTC | CASSLGQGAVDEQFF
. | TRBJ2-2 | TRBV6-5 | . | TGTGCCAGCAGAGGGACTCCAGGGGAGCTGTTTTTT | CASRGTPGELFF
. | TRBJ1-1 | TRBV12-3/TRBV12-4 | TRBD1 | TGTGCCAGCAGTCCCTACAGGGGAAGGAACACTGAAGCTTTCTTT | CASSPYRGRNTEAFF
. | TRBJ2-1 | TRBV7-9 | . | TGTGCCAGCAGAGATCCGACAGAGTACAATGAGCAGTTCTTC | CASRDPTEYNEQFF
many | TRBJ2-7 | TRBV6-5 | TRBD1 | TGTGCCAGCAGTTATTGGGACAGCTCCTACGAGCAGTACTTC | CASSYWDSSYEQYF
. | TRBJ2-7 | TRBV5-1 | TRBD2 | TGCGCCAGCAACCCTGGGGTAGCGGGACCCTACGAGCAGTACTTC | CASNPGVAGPYEQYF
few | TRBJ2-5 | TRBV18 | TRBD1 | TGTGCCAGCTCGCCGACAGGGACCCAAGAGACCCAGTACTTC | CASSPTGTQETQYF
few | TRBJ2-3 | TRBV12-3/TRBV12-4 | TRBD1 | TGTGCCAGCAGTTTATTCCCCAGGGGGGATACGCAGTATTTT | CASSLFPRGDTQYF
few | TRBJ2-3 | TRBV4-2 | TRBD2 | TGTGCCAGCAGCCAAGAGGGACTAGCGGGATCAGATACGCAGTATTTT | CASSQEGLAGSDTQYF
. | TRBJ2-7 | TRBV20-1 | . | TGCAGTGCTACCTCAGACGGCGAAGGCTACGAGCAGTACTTC | CSATSDGEGYEQYF
few | TRBJ2-4 | TRBV12-3/TRBV12-4 | . | TGTGCCAGCAGTTGGACTGAAAACATTCAGTACTTC | CASSWTENIQYF
few | TRBJ2-1 | TRBV12-5 | . | TGTGCTAGTGGTATTGGAAACAATGAGCAGTTCTTC | CASGIGNNEQFF
many | TRBJ2-1 | TRBV7-6 | TRBD1 | TGTGCCAGCTGGGGACAGGGTGAAAATGAGCAGTTCTTC | CASWGQGENEQFF
. | TRBJ1-4 | TRBV7-9 | . | TGTGCCAGCGCGAATTTTAATGAAAAACTGTTTTTT | CASANFNEKLFF
. | TRBJ2-5 | TRBV7-8 | TRBD1 | TGTGCCAGCAGCTCCCCGACCTCGACAGGGGGGGTTTTGGCAGAGACCCAGTACTTC | CASSSPTSTGGVLAETQYF
. | TRBJ2-7 | TRBV5-6 | TRBD2 | TGTGCCAGCAGCTTGGGTGGTGGCGGGAGTTACGAGCAGTACTTC | CASSLGGGGSYEQYF
many | TRBJ2-2 | TRBV15 | . | TGTGCCACCGCAGAGAGTTTGGGGGCCGGGGAGCTGTTTTTT | CATAESLGAGELFF
. | TRBJ2-3 | TRBV29-1 | . | TGCAGCGCTGTCAGCACAGATACGCAGTATTTT | CSAVSTDTQYF
few | TRBJ2-1 | TRBV28 | . | TGTGCCAGCAGTTTAACGGCAGGGGTAGGTAGCGTGAGGGTCCCCTCCTACAATGAGCAGTTCTTC | CASSLTAGVGSVRVPSYNEQFF
. | TRBJ2-2 | TRBV29-1 | TRBD1 | TGCAGCGTCGTATCACAGGGGGCGGCCCACGGGGAGCTGTTTTTT | CSVVSQGAAHGELFF
. | TRBJ1-2 | TRBV27 | . | TGTGCCAGCAGTCCCCTGTCGGCTAACTATGGCTACACCTTC | CASSPLSANYGYTF
. | TRBJ2-3 | TRBV4-2 | TRBD2 | TGTGCCAGCATCCATAGCGGGAGTGCTGCGGCCCTCCCCCCAGATACGCAGTATTTT | CASIHSGSAAALPPDTQYF
many | TRBJ2-1 | TRBV20-1 | TRBD2 | TGCAGTGCTCTCCCGGGTAGCGGGGATTACAATGAGCAGTTCTTC | CSALPGSGDYNEQFF
few | TRBJ2-5 | TRBV10-3 | . | TGTGCCATCAGTGTTATAGCGGAGCCCGAGGGGGAGACCCAGTACTTC | CAISVIAEPEGETQYF
few | TRBJ2-7 | TRBV4-1 | TRBD2 | TGCGCCAGCAGCCAAGAGTCTACTAGCGGCACCTACGAGCAGTACTTC | CASSQESTSGTYEQYF
few | TRBJ2-7 | TRBV20-1 | TRBD1 | TGCAGTGCAGAGCAACAGGGGGCGTTAAACGAGCAGTACTTC | CSAEQQGALNEQYF
few | TRBJ2-1 | TRBV27 | TRBD2 | TGTGCCAGCAGTTTATCAGCGGGAGGGATCTACAATGAGCAGTTCTTC | CASSLSAGGIYNEQFF
many | TRBJ2-3 | TRBV5-1 | TRBD1 | TGCGCCAGCAGCTTGGGGGACAGACCCACAGATACGCAGTATTTT | CASSLGDRPTDTQYF
. | TRBJ1-1 | TRBV6-5 | . | TGTGCCAGCAGTTACGGGGGCCAGGGTAAAGGAACTTTCTTT | CASSYGGQGKGTFF
. | TRBJ2-3 | TRBV20-1 | . | TGCAGCCAAGGCACAGATACGCAGTATTTT | CSQGTDTQYF
few | TRBJ2-1 | TRBV24-1 | TRBD2 | TGTGCCACCAGTGATTTGCAGGTAGCGGGAGGCAATGAGCAGTTCTTC | CATSDLQVAGGNEQFF
. | TRBJ2-5 | TRBV15 | TRBD2 | TGTGCCACCAGCAGAGATAGCACTAGCGGGAGGGCTCCGGGGTACCAAGAGACCCAGTACTTC | CATSRDSTSGRAPGYQETQYF
. | TRBJ2-1 | TRBV27 | TRBD1 | TGTGCCAGCAGCTCAGGGGGTCGGTATGAGCAGTTCTTC | CASSSGGRYEQFF
. | TRBJ1-5 | TRBV27 | . | TGTGCCAGCAGTTCAGGGAGTCAGCCCCAGCATTTT | CASSSGSQPQHF
few | TRBJ1-1 | TRBV11-2 | . | TGTGCCAGCAGGGGGGGGGTGACTGAAGCTTTCTTT | CASRGGVTEAFF
. | TRBJ2-7 | TRBV12-3/TRBV12-4 | . | TGTGCCAGCAGTTTAGCGTCTAGCGACGAGCAGTACTTC | CASSLASSDEQYF
. | TRBJ1-1 | TRBV14 | . | TGTGCCAGCAGCCCAGAGGGGGAGGGAAACACTGAAGCTTTCTTT | CASSPEGEGNTEAFF
. | TRBJ2-1 | TRBV15 | TRBD2 | TGTGCCACCAGCAGAGACCCTTGGACTAGCGGGGATCCCTCCTACAATGAGCAGTTCTTC | CATSRDPWTSGDPSYNEQFF
few | TRBJ2-3 | TRBV18 | TRBD2 | TGTGCCAGCTCCCCCAGGATGGACCAAACTAGCGGGAGTTGGGCAGATACGCAGTATTTT | CASSPRMDQTSGSWADTQYF
many | TRBJ2-5 | TRBV7-9 | TRBD2 | TGTGCCAGCAGCTTGGGACTAGCGGGAGGCCAAGAGACCCAGTACTTC | CASSLGLAGGQETQYF
. | TRBJ2-1 | TRBV19 | . | TGTGCCAGTAGTATAGGTCGGGAGTCCCACAATGAGCAGTTCTTC | CASSIGRESHNEQFF